The rows below give T cell receptor beta chains drawn from one sample of a study of T cell clones after liver transplantation. Data came from immunoSEQ multiplex PCR; TCRdb stores just in-frame clones and leaves some out. The sample includes about 9,800 clones, approximately 72% of them seen just once. The sequences come from CD8+ T cells from blood, collected at the approximately 16-month timepoint. These receptors originate from a human patient who received a liver transplant. Some T cells may arise from the graft donor. Both conserved end residues are part of each CDR3. The order of the fields is clone size, V gene, J gene, D gene, CDR3 protein, CDR3 DNA. The D gene is left open where the match is weak. A row's size may be missing; if present it is once, few, many or a size class.

NA	TRBV7-9	TRBJ2-1	TRBD2	CASSARGLAVNEQFF	TGTGCCAGCAGCGCGCGGGGACTAGCGGTCAATGAGCAGTTCTTC
NA	TRBV19	TRBJ2-1	NA	CATRQINNEQFF	TGTGCCACCAGACAGATAAACAATGAGCAGTTCTTC
NA	TRBV10-3	TRBJ2-1	TRBD2	CAILAGATYNEQFF	TGTGCCATACTAGCGGGAGCCACCTACAATGAGCAGTTCTTC
NA	TRBV7-6	TRBJ2-5	NA	CASSLDAQETQYF	TGTGCCAGCAGCTTAGACGCCCAAGAGACCCAGTACTTC
NA	TRBV7-9	TRBJ2-1	TRBD2	CASSPTSGSRYNEQFF	TGTGCCAGCAGCCCAACTAGCGGGAGTCGGTACAATGAGCAGTTCTTC
NA	TRBV4-2	TRBJ2-5	TRBD1	CASSQDGNIRTGGHRSQYF	TGTGCCAGCAGCCAAGATGGCAATATCAGGACAGGGGGTCACCGGTCCCAGTACTTC
NA	TRBV9	TRBJ2-1	NA	CASSVVNNEQFF	TGTGCCAGCAGCGTAGTTAACAATGAGCAGTTCTTC
once	TRBV11-2	TRBJ1-1	NA	CASSSSYGGNTEAFF	TGTGCCAGCAGCTCTAGCTATGGGGGCAACACTGAAGCTTTCTTT
NA	TRBV19	TRBJ2-2	TRBD1	CASMRTGNTGELFF	TGTGCCAGTATGAGGACAGGGAACACCGGGGAGCTGTTTTTT
few	TRBV15	TRBJ2-3	TRBD1	CATSRLPNWDRLTDTQYF	TGTGCCACCAGCCGTCTTCCTAATTGGGACAGGCTCACAGATACGCAGTATTTT
once	TRBV28	TRBJ1-2	TRBD1	CASSLDRTGQNYGYTF	TGTGCCAGCAGCCTGGATCGGACAGGACAAAACTATGGCTACACCTTC
NA	TRBV27	TRBJ1-3	TRBD1	CASSTQGTGNTIYF	TGTGCCAGCAGTACACAGGGGACTGGAAACACCATATATTTT
NA	TRBV5-1	TRBJ2-2	TRBD1	CASSWGDRSNTGELFF	TGCGCCAGCAGCTGGGGGGACAGGTCGAACACCGGGGAGCTGTTTTTT
NA	TRBV2	TRBJ2-1	NA	CASSETSLGYYNEQFF	TGTGCCAGCAGTGAAACTTCATTAGGGTACTACAATGAGCAGTTCTTC
NA	TRBV10-1	TRBJ2-1	TRBD2	CASRKGTSNNNEQFF	TGCGCCAGCAGAAAGGGGACTAGCAATAACAATGAGCAGTTCTTC
NA	TRBV28	TRBJ2-3	TRBD2	CASSPGTSGGIDTQYF	TGTGCCAGCAGTCCCGGGACTAGCGGGGGTATAGATACGCAGTATTTT
NA	TRBV6-1	TRBJ2-5	TRBD2	CASSGDLAGGRVTQYF	TGTGCCAGCAGTGGTGACCTAGCGGGGGGGCGAGTGACCCAGTACTTC
NA	TRBV21-1	TRBJ1-1	NA	CASSLHYGGQGVNTEAFF	TGTGCCAGCAGCCTTCATTACGGGGGACAGGGGGTCAACACTGAAGCTTTCTTT
NA	TRBV27	TRBJ2-2	NA	CASKYGGLDTGELFF	TGTGCCAGCAAGTACGGGGGCCTGGACACCGGGGAGCTGTTTTTT
NA	TRBV6-1	TRBJ1-3	NA	CASSGNTIYF	TGTGCCAGCAGTGGAAACACCATATATTTT
NA	TRBV4-2	TRBJ2-7	NA	CASSSHMGAGETYEQYF	TGTGCCAGCAGCTCCCACATGGGGGCAGGGGAGACCTACGAGCAGTACTTC
once	TRBV4-2	TRBJ2-3	TRBD2	CASSQGLAGGPSTDTQYF	TGTGCCAGCAGCCAAGGGCTAGCGGGGGGCCCTAGCACAGATACGCAGTATTTT
NA	TRBV28	TRBJ1-5	NA	CASGTTGQPQHF	TGTGCCAGCGGAACTACAGGGCAGCCCCAGCATTTT
NA	TRBV28	TRBJ1-6	NA	CASSSGTGNSPLHF	TGTGCCAGCAGTTCCGGGACGGGTAATTCACCCCTCCACTTT
NA	TRBV4-1	TRBJ2-3	NA	CASSQEMRGTDTQYF	TGCGCCAGCAGCCAAGAAATGCGGGGTACAGATACGCAGTATTTT
NA	TRBV29-1	TRBJ1-5	NA	CSVQTGTSAEPQHF	TGCAGCGTACAAACAGGGACTTCAGCCGAGCCCCAGCATTTT
NA	TRBV10-3	TRBJ1-6	NA	CAISEGTYNSPLHF	TGTGCCATCAGTGAGGGAACCTATAATTCACCCCTCCACTTT
NA	TRBV6-5	TRBJ1-2	NA	CASSPAAIGSWGYTF	TGTGCCAGCAGCCCGGCCGCCATTGGAAGTTGGGGCTACACCTTC
NA	TRBV19	TRBJ2-7	NA	CASSEEISYEQYF	TGTGCCAGTAGTGAGGAAATTTCCTACGAGCAGTACTTC
NA	TRBV10-3	TRBJ2-5	TRBD2	CAISDTGASGQETQYF	TGTGCCATCAGTGACACCGGGGCTAGCGGACAAGAGACCCAGTACTTC
NA	TRBV29-1	TRBJ2-1	NA	CSGTTGHEQFF	TGCAGCGGCACAACAGGGCATGAGCAGTTCTTC
large	TRBV25-1	TRBJ2-1	TRBD1	CASSESGQAYNEQFF	TGTGCCAGCAGTGAATCGGGACAGGCTTACAATGAGCAGTTCTTC
NA	TRBV21-1	TRBJ1-5	NA	CASSKDGTVINQPQHF	TGTGCCAGCAGCAAAGATGGGACAGTTATCAATCAGCCCCAGCATTTT
once	TRBV11-3	TRBJ1-1	NA	CASSLGGRGMNTEAFF	TGTGCCAGCAGCTTAGGCGGGAGGGGAATGAACACTGAAGCTTTCTTT
medium-sized	TRBV27	TRBJ1-1	NA	CASSLLMNTEAFF	TGTGCCAGCAGTTTACTGATGAACACTGAAGCTTTCTTT
NA	TRBV18	TRBJ2-1	TRBD2	CASSPAGLAGVNNEQFF	TGTGCCAGCTCACCGGCCGGACTAGCGGGAGTTAATAATGAGCAGTTCTTC
medium-sized	TRBV5-6	TRBJ2-5	NA	CASSLGRTGQETQYF	TGTGCCAGCAGCTTGGGTCGTACAGGACAAGAGACCCAGTACTTC
NA	TRBV5-6	TRBJ2-3	NA	CASSLWQRFTDTQYF	TGTGCCAGCAGCTTGTGGCAACGGTTCACAGATACGCAGTATTTT
once	TRBV5-6	TRBJ2-2	NA	CASSLGRGPRGAELFF	TGTGCCAGCAGCTTGGGTCGGGGGCCCCGGGGCGCGGAGCTGTTTTTT
NA	TRBV5-1	TRBJ1-1	NA	CASRQVLNTEAFF	TGCGCCAGCAGGCAGGTACTGAACACTGAAGCTTTCTTT
NA	TRBV5-6	TRBJ2-5	TRBD2	CASSLEGSGRGKTQYF	TGTGCCAGCAGCCTGGAGGGTAGCGGGAGGGGGAAGACCCAGTACTTC
NA	TRBV28	TRBJ1-1	NA	CASSLGGIGTEAFF	TGTGCCAGCAGTTTAGGTGGTATCGGAACTGAAGCTTTCTTT
NA	TRBV21-1	TRBJ1-6	NA	CASSFRQHNSPLHF	TGTGCCAGCAGCTTCCGACAGCATAATTCACCCCTCCACTTT
once	TRBV2	TRBJ2-7	NA	CASSEAGTDYEQYF	TGTGCCAGCAGTGAAGCGGGGACTGATTACGAGCAGTACTTC
NA	TRBV7-2	TRBJ2-1	TRBD1	CASSVYGQGGEQFF	TGTGCCAGCAGCGTGTATGGACAGGGAGGCGAGCAGTTCTTC
NA	TRBV9	TRBJ2-1	NA	CASSVGADNEQFF	TGTGCCAGCAGCGTAGGGGCCGACAATGAGCAGTTCTTC
NA	TRBV6-6	TRBJ1-3	NA	CASSFFTWGSGNTIYF	TGTGCCAGCAGTTTCTTTACATGGGGTTCTGGAAACACCATATATTTT
NA	TRBV9	TRBJ2-1	NA	CASSPGANEQFF	TGTGCCAGCAGCCCCGGGGCCAATGAGCAGTTCTTC
NA	TRBV5-4	TRBJ2-1	TRBD1	CASSSPGQGWNEQFF	TGTGCCAGCAGCTCGCCGGGACAGGGGTGGAATGAGCAGTTCTTC
NA	TRBV9	TRBJ2-2	NA	CASSSQSGELFF	TGTGCCAGCAGCTCCCAATCCGGGGAGCTGTTTTTT
NA	TRBV4-3	TRBJ2-2	TRBD1	CASSQDTGTGIFELFF	TGCGCCAGCAGCCAAGACACCGGGACAGGGATTTTTGAGCTGTTTTTT
once	TRBV5-1	TRBJ2-7	TRBD1	CASSSLQGAHYEQYF	TGCGCCAGCAGCAGCTTACAGGGGGCCCACTACGAGCAGTACTTC
NA	TRBV27	TRBJ2-5	NA	CASSLYQSSQETQYF	TGTGCCAGCAGTTTATACCAGTCGAGCCAAGAGACCCAGTACTTC
NA	TRBV6-1	TRBJ2-4	NA	CASSTTTGRIQYF	TGTGCCAGCAGTACCACCACAGGGAGGATTCAGTACTTC
NA	TRBV2	TRBJ2-3	NA	CASSPAGEGTAHTDTQYF	TGTGCCAGCAGTCCCGCGGGGGAGGGGACAGCCCACACAGATACGCAGTATTTT
NA	TRBV7-9	TRBJ2-1	TRBD2	CASSLAVSGGYNEQFF	TGTGCCAGCAGCTTAGCAGTCAGCGGGGGTTACAATGAGCAGTTCTTC
NA	TRBV10-1	TRBJ1-3	NA	CASSADLSGNTIYF	TGCGCCAGCAGTGCGGACCTCTCTGGAAACACCATATATTTT